The 32 T cell receptor beta chains reported below all come from one sample, sequenced in a study of shared T cell receptors in the human thymus. Some clones are missing from TCRdb's copy, which holds only in-frame ones; the method was immunoSEQ multiplex PCR. The table records 650,000 to 950,000 clones, 80% to 90% of them present only once. These sequences were also reported in another study, on human thymus T cells.

Sequencing was done on a sample of thymocytes. These receptors all stem from a girl under three years old with a congenital heart defect.

CDR3 coding DNA: TGCGCCAGCAGCGCCACTAGCGGGGGGGCGTTGGGTGAGCAGTTCTTC. Residues: CASSATSGGALGEQFF. V usage is TRBV5-1 and J usage is TRBJ2-1; TRBD2 aligns across 13 bases. The germline CDR1 and CDR2 sequences are SGHRS and YFSETQ. The CDR3 sequence is 16 residues long. Losses at the gene ends were 4 bases for V and 9 bases for J; bases not matched to a gene: 10.

This clone was seen a handful of times. The chain employs TRBV7-9 and TRBJ2-2; weak D call: TRBD2 (5 bases). The length of the CDR3 is 19 residues. Trimming took 5 bases from V and 0 from J, leaving 22 bases between them. The germline CDR1 and CDR2 sequences are SEHNR and FQNEAQ (reference sequence). The CDR3 reads CASSDYPYRADANTGELFF. CDR3 DNA sequence: TGTGCCAGCAGCGACTACCCGTATCGGGCAGACGCGAACACCGGGGAGCTGTTTTTT.

The rearrangement uses TRBV5-1 and TRBJ2-7; the D gene is possibly TRBD1 (6 bases). The CDR3 is made up of 12 amino acids. V was cut by 4 bases and J by 5 bases, with 10 bases left in between. Germline V lookup: CDR1 SGHRS, CDR2 YFSETQ. In nucleotides, the CDR3 is TGCGCCAGCAGCCCGGACAGTCACGAGCAGTACTTC. Protein product: CASSPDSHEQYF.

This clone was seen only once. This chain uses TRBV5-4 with TRBJ1-1, with TRBD1 matching 7 bases. This CDR3 has 15 amino acids. Trimming removed 4 bases from V and 10 bases from J; junction bases left unmatched: 16. Germline V gene data show CDR1 as SGHNT and CDR2 as YYREEE (reference sequence). The CDR3: CASSTSDRVEGGAFF. In DNA, the CDR3 is TGTGCCAGCAGCACATCCGACAGGGTCGAGGGAGGAGCTTTCTTT.

The chain uses TRBV7-2 and TRBJ1-2, with a possible D match to TRBD1 (6 bases). CDR1 and CDR2 (germline): SGHTA, FQGNSA. V was shortened by 5 bases and J by 3 bases, with 19 bases between the two germline ends. The CDR3 spans 16 residues. DNA for the CDR3: TGTGCCAGCAGCCCCGGACAGCCCGAGCTTCACTATGGCTACACCTTC. This gives the protein CASSPGQPELHYGYTF.

J is TRBJ1-2 and V is TRBV7-2; no reliable D call. Per the germline V gene, CDR1 is SGHTA and CDR2 is FQGNSA. Trimming stripped 4 bases from V and 2 bases from J, with 14 bases between. The CDR3 has 15 residues. The CDR3 loop is CASSSGWLINYGYTF. The CDR3 DNA reads as TGTGCCAGCAGCTCCGGGTGGCTTATCAACTATGGCTACACCTTC.

The rearrangement joins TRBV5-5 to TRBJ1-6; D gene ambiguous. V was cut by 1 base and J by 4 bases, with 9 bases left in between. CDR1 and CDR2 (germline): SGHKS, YYEKEE (reference sequence). The CDR3 has 15 amino acids. This CDR3 is CASSLNSPYNSPLHF. The CDR3 nucleotides read TGTGCCAGCAGCTTGAACTCGCCTTATAATTCACCCCTCCACTTT. Looking up the rest from reference TRBV5-5 and TRBJ1-6 gives the full variable domain: DAGVTQSPTHLIKTRGQQVTLRCSPISGHKSVSWYQQVLGQGPQFIFQYYEKEERGRGNFPDRFSARQFPNYSSELNVNALLLGDSALYLCASSLNSPYNSPLHFGNGTRLTVT.

The chain combines TRBV5-1 with TRBJ1-1; D may be TRBD1 (6 bases). Trimming pared 3 bases from V and 1 base from J, leaving 10 bases between. Germline CDR1 and CDR2: SGHRS and YFSETQ. CDR3 length: 14 residues. The CDR3 protein is CASSSSDRNTEAFF. The CDR3 DNA follows: TGCGCCAGCAGCTCCTCGGACAGGAACACTGAAGCTTTCTTT.

This clone was counted a single time. This rearrangement joins TRBV9 to TRBJ2-3; D perhaps matches TRBD2 (5 bases). The CDR3 totals 14 residues. Germline CDR1 reads SGDLS; CDR2 reads YYNGEE. Deletions cut 4 bases from V and 4 bases from J, with 13 bases between. The CDR3 nucleotides read TGTGCCAGCAGCCTATCGGGGTGGGCAGATACGCAGTATTTT. Translating gives CASSLSGWADTQYF.

This clone was seen just once. The rearrangement uses TRBV5-4 and TRBJ2-1; 12 bases agree with TRBD2. V was pared by 4 bases and J by 7 bases, with 3 bases of the junction left unmatched. The CDR3 covers 14 residues. Looked up from germline, CDR1 is SGHNT and CDR2 is YYREEE (reference sequence). CDR3 bases: TGTGCCAGCAGCGAGACTAGCGGGGGTAATGAGCAGTTCTTC. Translating it yields CASSETSGGNEQFF.

This clone was counted a few times. J is TRBJ2-7 and V is TRBV7-2; D is possibly TRBD1 or TRBD2 (6 bases each). Between the trimmed V and J ends, which lost 5 bases and 2 bases, there was a span of 16 bases. CDR3 length: 15 amino acids. Germline lookup yields CDR1 SGHTA and CDR2 FQGNSA. In nucleotides, the CDR3 is TGTGCCAGCAGCCTAGGGGGGCACTGTACCTACGAGCAGTACTTC. Translated: CASSLGGHCTYEQYF.

V and J are TRBV5-8 and TRBJ2-3; TRBD2 matches 9 bases. This CDR3 is 16 amino acids long. J gave up 4 bases and V 0 bases, and 6 bases lay outside the gene matches. Germline values: CDR1 SGHTS, CDR2 YDEGEE. This chain's CDR3 is CASSLAAGGQSDTQYF. The DNA of the CDR3 is TGTGCCAGCAGCTTGGCGGCGGGGGGGCAGTCAGATACGCAGTATTTT.

The chain is built from TRBV19 and TRBJ1-5; 8 bases are shared with TRBD1. The junction had 4 bases not matched to a gene; V was cut back by 5 bases and J by 1 base. Germline V gene lookup returns CDR1 LNHDA and CDR2 SQIVND (reference sequence). This CDR3 is 15 amino acids long. The CDR3 nucleotides are TGTGCCAGTAGTGCGACAGGGGAGAGCAATCAGCCCCAGCATTTT. Its protein product is CASSATGESNQPQHF.

The rearrangement uses TRBV7-8 and TRBJ1-1; 9 bases match TRBD1. The length of the CDR3 is 14 residues. CDR1 and CDR2 (germline): SGHVS, FQNEAQ. Losses at the gene ends were 4 bases for V and 4 bases for J; bases not matched to a gene: 4. CDR3 nucleotides: TGTGCCAGCAGCTCGACAGGGGGTCTCACTGAAGCTTTCTTT. Protein sequence: CASSSTGGLTEAFF.

The chain employs TRBV5-4 and TRBJ1-5, with D tentatively TRBD1 (6 bases). This CDR3 comprises 14 residues. The V and J ends lost 4 bases and 5 bases respectively, with 13 bases between them. In germline, CDR1 is SGHNT, CDR2 YYREEE (reference sequence). The CDR3 DNA reads as TGTGCCAGCAGCCGTCAGAGGGGGTATCAGCCCCAGCATTTT. As protein: CASSRQRGYQPQHF. Using reference TRBV5-4 and TRBJ1-5 for the parts outside the CDR3, the full variable domain is ETGVTQSPTHLIKTRGQQVTLRCSSQSGHNTVSWYQQALGQGPQFIFQYYREEENGRGNFPPRFSGLQFPNYSSELNVNALELDDSALYLCASSRQRGYQPQHFGDGTRLSIL.

The chain combines TRBV5-4 with TRBJ1-1; 7 nucleotides match TRBD1. The germline gives CDR1 SGHNT, CDR2 YYREEE (reference sequence). The CDR3 totals 17 residues. Losses at the gene ends were 1 base for V and 1 base for J; bases not matched to a gene: 10. CDR3 sequence reads: CASSLRLGGQTNTEAFF. As DNA, the CDR3 is TGTGCCAGCAGCTTGCGCCTAGGGGGACAGACGAACACTGAAGCTTTCTTT.

This clone has just a few counts. This rearrangement joins TRBV7-2 to TRBJ1-1, with D unresolved. V gave up 5 bases and J gave up 1 base, with 14 bases separating them. Per the germline V gene, CDR1 is SGHTA and CDR2 is FQGNSA. The CDR3 is 15 amino acids. The CDR3 region has the DNA TGTGCCAGCAGCCGCTCCCTTCCAGGGAACACTGAAGCTTTCTTT. This encodes CASSRSLPGNTEAFF.

CDR3 coding DNA: TGTGCCAGTACCCCGAAGGAAACAGGGGCCTGGGGGCAGCCCCAGCATTTT. Its protein product is CASTPKETGAWGQPQHF. This rearrangement joins TRBV19 to TRBJ1-5, with 7 bases matching TRBD1. The V gene end was trimmed by 7 bases and the J gene end by 7 bases; junction bases not matched to a gene: 19. Looked up from germline, CDR1 is LNHDA and CDR2 is SQIVND (reference sequence). The CDR3 has 17 residues. The full variable domain, in which reference TRBV19 and TRBJ1-5 provide the parts outside the CDR3, is DGGITQSPKYLFRKEGQNVTLSCEQNLNHDAMYWYRQDPGQGLRLIYYSQIVNDFQKGDIAEGYSVSREKKESFPLTVTSAQKNPTAFYLCASTPKETGAWGQPQHFGDGTRLSIL.

J is TRBJ1-2 and V is TRBV20-1; D unclear. Germline values: CDR1 DFQATT, CDR2 SNEGSKA (reference sequence). V lost 6 bases, J lost 6 bases, and 11 bases lay in between. The CDR3 totals 11 residues. The CDR3 DNA sequence: TGCAGTGCCCTCCAACACGATGGCTACACCTTC. It is translated as CSALQHDGYTF.

The chain employs TRBV7-2 and TRBJ1-1; a possible D gene is TRBD1 (6 bases). The CDR3 loop spans 17 amino acids. V lost 3 bases and J lost 3, with 20 bases in between. From germline, CDR1 is SGHTA and CDR2 FQGNSA. CDR3 in amino acids: CASSFPPGEKIYTEAFF. The CDR3, as DNA: TGTGCCAGCAGCTTCCCGCCAGGGGAAAAAATATACACTGAAGCTTTCTTT.

The rearrangement joins TRBV5-4 to TRBJ1-2, with D perhaps TRBD1 (6 bases). Deletions cut 4 bases from V and 5 bases from J, with 18 bases between. The CDR3 consists of 15 residues. Germline lookup yields CDR1 SGHNT and CDR2 YYREEE (reference sequence). The CDR3 DNA reads as TGTGCCAGCAGCACAGCAATAAGGACAGATTATGGCTACACCTTC. This gives the protein CASSTAIRTDYGYTF. The whole variable domain, remainder taken from reference TRBV5-4 and TRBJ1-2, is ETGVTQSPTHLIKTRGQQVTLRCSSQSGHNTVSWYQQALGQGPQFIFQYYREEENGRGNFPPRFSGLQFPNYSSELNVNALELDDSALYLCASSTAIRTDYGYTFGSGTRLTVV.

The rearrangement links TRBV14 to TRBJ2-5; 10 nucleotides line up with TRBD2. Germline lookup yields CDR1 SGHDN and CDR2 FVKESK. V was clipped by 5 bases and J by 4 bases; unmatched bases: 16. The length of the CDR3 is 18 residues. For the CDR3, the DNA is TGTGCCAGCAGCAGCGGACTAGCGGCTCAAAAGCAGATAGAGACCCAGTACTTC. As protein: CASSSGLAAQKQIETQYF.

This chain joins TRBV15 and TRBJ2-2; 7 bases are shared with TRBD2. Germline V lookup: CDR1 LNHNV, CDR2 YYDKDF (reference sequence). V was clipped by 3 bases and J by 0 bases; unmatched bases: 7. This CDR3 is built from 17 residues. DNA for the CDR3: TGTGCCACCAGCAGGGGGAGGGGACGGTCGAACACCGGGGAGCTGTTTTTT. Translation: CATSRGRGRSNTGELFF.

The CDR3 DNA sequence: TGTGCCACCATACAGGGTAGATATGGCTACACCTTC. It is translated as CATIQGRYGYTF. The chain combines TRBV28 with TRBJ1-2; possibly TRBD1 for D (6 bases). The V gene's germline CDR1 is MDHEN and CDR2 SYDVKM. The CDR3 is made up of 12 amino acids. Trimming stripped 10 bases from V and 5 bases from J, with 14 bases between.

The V call is TRBV19, the J call TRBJ2-1; no definite D call. The germline V gene has CDR1 LNHDA and CDR2 SQIVND (reference sequence). Between the trimmed V and J ends, which lost 6 bases and 6 bases, there was a span of 3 bases. The CDR3 has 10 residues. CDR3 DNA sequence: TGTGCCAGTAGAGCCAATGAGCAGTTCTTC. This codes for CASRANEQFF.

This clone was seen a handful of times. V is TRBV27 and J is TRBJ2-7; possibly TRBD2 for D (5 bases). The V and J ends lost 5 bases and 2 bases respectively, with 13 bases between them. This CDR3 contains 14 residues. CDR1 and CDR2 from the germline V gene are MNHEY and SMNVEV (reference sequence). The CDR3 bases are TGTGCCAGCAGTACTTGGACTCAGCCCTACGAGCAGTACTTC. This encodes CASSTWTQPYEQYF.

CDR3 protein: CASSRGGGQLNTEAFF. CDR3 sequence (DNA): TGTGCCAGCAGCCGGGGGGGTGGACAGTTAAACACTGAAGCTTTCTTT. The chain carries TRBV5-5 and TRBJ1-1; possibly TRBD1 for D (6 bases). From germline, CDR1 is SGHKS and CDR2 YYEKEE (reference sequence). The V end lost 4 bases, the J end lost 2 bases, and 18 bases lay between the germline ends. The CDR3 spans 16 residues.

This clone was observed a handful of times. This chain links TRBV9 with TRBJ2-7, with TRBD2 identical over 7 bases. The CDR3 is made up of 15 amino acids. After removal of 0 bases from V and 2 bases from J, the junction contained 5 bases not matched to a gene. Germline CDR1 and CDR2: SGDLS and YYNGEE. The CDR3 bases are TGTGCCAGCAGCGTAGAGGAGCGGGGAGCCTACGAGCAGTACTTC. Its translation: CASSVEERGAYEQYF.

The chain has TRBV2 and TRBJ2-1; D is ambiguous. Trimming removed 8 bases from V and 1 base from J, with 9 bases in between. From germline, CDR1 is SNHLY and CDR2 FYNNEI. The CDR3 loop spans 13 amino acids. The CDR3 loop is CASADNSYNEQFF. The CDR3 bases are TGTGCCAGCGCTGACAATTCCTACAATGAGCAGTTCTTC.

This CDR3 reads CASGFSGTGVGSYNSPLHF. Here the CDR3 DNA reads TGTGCTAGTGGTTTTAGTGGGACAGGGGTTGGCTCCTATAATTCACCCCTCCACTTT. The genes are TRBV12-5 and TRBJ1-6; 10 positions agree with TRBD1. Trimming at V came to 3 bases and at J to 0 bases, leaving 8 bases not matched to a gene. Germline CDR1 and CDR2: LGHNT and FRNRAP. The CDR3 consists of 19 residues.

This clone was counted only a few times. J is TRBJ2-5 and V is TRBV7-2; TRBD2 might be the D (7 bases). The germline V and J ends were trimmed by 1 base and 5 bases, with 23 bases remaining between them. The CDR3 spans 18 residues. From germline, CDR1 is SGHTA and CDR2 FQGNSA. This CDR3 reads CASSLVWGGPRGWETQYF. DNA of the CDR3: TGTGCCAGCAGCTTAGTGTGGGGGGGGCCGCGAGGGTGGGAGACCCAGTACTTC.

This clone was detected a few times. This sequence joins TRBV7-9 and TRBJ2-5; weak D call: TRBD2 (5 bases). Germline V gives CDR1 SEHNR, CDR2 FQNEAQ (reference sequence). V shed 3 bases and J shed 2 bases, with 13 bases lying between them. This CDR3 contains 15 residues. DNA of the CDR3: TGTGCCAGCAGCTTGGTACACCGGGATCAAGAGACCCAGTACTTC. This codes for CASSLVHRDQETQYF.